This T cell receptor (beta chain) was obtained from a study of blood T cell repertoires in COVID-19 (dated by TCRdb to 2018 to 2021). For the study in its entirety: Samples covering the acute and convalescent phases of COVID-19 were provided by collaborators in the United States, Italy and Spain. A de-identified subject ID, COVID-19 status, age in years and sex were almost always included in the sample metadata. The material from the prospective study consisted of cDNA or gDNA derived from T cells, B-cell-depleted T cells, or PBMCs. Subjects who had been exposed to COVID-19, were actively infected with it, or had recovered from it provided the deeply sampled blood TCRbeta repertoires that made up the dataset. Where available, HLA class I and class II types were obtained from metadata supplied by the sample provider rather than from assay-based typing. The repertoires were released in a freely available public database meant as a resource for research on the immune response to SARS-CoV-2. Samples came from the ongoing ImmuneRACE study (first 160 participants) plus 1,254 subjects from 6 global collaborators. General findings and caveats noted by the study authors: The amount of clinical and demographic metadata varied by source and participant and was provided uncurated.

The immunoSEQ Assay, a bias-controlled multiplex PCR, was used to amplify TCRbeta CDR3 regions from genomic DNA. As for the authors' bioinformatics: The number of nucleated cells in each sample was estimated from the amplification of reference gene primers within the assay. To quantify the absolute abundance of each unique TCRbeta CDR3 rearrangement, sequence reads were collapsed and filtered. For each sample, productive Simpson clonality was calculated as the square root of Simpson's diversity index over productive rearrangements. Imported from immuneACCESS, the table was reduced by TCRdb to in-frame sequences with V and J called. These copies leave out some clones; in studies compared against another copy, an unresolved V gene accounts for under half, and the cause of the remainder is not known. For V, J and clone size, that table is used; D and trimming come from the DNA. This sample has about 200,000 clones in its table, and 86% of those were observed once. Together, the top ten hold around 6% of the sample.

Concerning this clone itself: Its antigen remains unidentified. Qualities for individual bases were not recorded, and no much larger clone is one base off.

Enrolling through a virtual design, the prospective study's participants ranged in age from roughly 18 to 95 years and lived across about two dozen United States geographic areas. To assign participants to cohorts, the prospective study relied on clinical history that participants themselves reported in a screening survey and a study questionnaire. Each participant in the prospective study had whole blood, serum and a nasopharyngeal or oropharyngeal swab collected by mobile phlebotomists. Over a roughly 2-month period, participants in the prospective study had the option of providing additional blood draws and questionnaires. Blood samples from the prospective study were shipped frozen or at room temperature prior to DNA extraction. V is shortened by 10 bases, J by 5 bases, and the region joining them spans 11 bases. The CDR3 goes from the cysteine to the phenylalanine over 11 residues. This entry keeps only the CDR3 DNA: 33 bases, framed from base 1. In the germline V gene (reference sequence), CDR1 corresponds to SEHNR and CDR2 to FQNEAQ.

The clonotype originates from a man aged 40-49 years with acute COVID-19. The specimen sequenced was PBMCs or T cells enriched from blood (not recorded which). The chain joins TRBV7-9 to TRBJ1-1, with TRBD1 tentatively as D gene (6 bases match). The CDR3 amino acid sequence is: CAIGRGTEAFF. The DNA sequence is TGTGCCATTGGCAGGGGTACTGAAGCTTTCTTT.